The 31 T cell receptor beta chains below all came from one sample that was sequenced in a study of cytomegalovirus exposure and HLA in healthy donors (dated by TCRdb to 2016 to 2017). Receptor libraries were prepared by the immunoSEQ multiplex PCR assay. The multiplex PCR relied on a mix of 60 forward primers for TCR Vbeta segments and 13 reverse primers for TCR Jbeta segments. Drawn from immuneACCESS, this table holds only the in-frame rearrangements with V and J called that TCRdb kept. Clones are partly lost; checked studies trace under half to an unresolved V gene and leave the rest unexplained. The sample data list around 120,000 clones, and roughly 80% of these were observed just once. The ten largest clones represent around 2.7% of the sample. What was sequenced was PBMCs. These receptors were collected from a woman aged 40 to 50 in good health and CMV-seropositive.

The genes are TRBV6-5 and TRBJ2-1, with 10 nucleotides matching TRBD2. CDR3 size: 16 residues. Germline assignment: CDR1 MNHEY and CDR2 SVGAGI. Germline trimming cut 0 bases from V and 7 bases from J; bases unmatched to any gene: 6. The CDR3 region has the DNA TGTGCCAGCAGTTACTCGCAGCGGGGGGGCTGGAATGAGCAGTTCTTC. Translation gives CASSYSQRGGWNEQFF.

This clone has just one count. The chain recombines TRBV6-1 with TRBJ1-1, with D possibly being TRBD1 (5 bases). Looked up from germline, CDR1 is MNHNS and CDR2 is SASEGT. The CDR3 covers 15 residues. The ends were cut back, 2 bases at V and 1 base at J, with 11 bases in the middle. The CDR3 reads CASSEWRGGNTEAFF. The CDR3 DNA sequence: TGTGCCAGCAGTGAATGGAGGGGCGGGAACACTGAAGCTTTCTTT.

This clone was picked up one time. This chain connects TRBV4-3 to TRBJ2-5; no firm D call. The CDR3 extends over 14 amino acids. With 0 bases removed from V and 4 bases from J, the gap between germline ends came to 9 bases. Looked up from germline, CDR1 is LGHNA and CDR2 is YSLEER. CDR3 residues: CASSQDQWLETQYF. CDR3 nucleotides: TGCGCCAGCAGCCAAGATCAGTGGCTAGAGACCCAGTACTTC.

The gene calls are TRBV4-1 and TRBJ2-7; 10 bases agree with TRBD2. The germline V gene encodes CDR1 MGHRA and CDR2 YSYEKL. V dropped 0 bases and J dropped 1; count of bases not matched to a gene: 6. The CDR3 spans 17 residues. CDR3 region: CASSQDVAGGLSYEQYF. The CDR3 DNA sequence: TGCGCCAGCAGCCAAGATGTAGCGGGGGGTCTGTCCTACGAGCAGTACTTC.

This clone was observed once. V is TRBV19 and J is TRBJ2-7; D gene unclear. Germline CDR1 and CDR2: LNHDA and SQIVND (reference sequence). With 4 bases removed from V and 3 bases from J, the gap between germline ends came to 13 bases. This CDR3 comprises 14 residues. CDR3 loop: CASSSTRHFYEQYF. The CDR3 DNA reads TGTGCCAGTAGTAGCACGCGGCACTTCTACGAGCAGTACTTC.

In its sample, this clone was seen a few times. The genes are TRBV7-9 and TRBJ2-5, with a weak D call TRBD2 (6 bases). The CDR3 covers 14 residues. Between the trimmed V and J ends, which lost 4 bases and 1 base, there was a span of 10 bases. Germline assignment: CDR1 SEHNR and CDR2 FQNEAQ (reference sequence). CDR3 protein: CASSSPGLQETQYF. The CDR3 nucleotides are TGTGCCAGCAGCTCGCCGGGACTCCAAGAGACCCAGTACTTC.

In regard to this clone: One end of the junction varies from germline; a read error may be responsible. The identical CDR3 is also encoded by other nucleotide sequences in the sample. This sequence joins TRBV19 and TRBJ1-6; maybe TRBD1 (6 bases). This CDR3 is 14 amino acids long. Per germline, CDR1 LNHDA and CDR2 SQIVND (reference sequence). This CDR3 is CASSKQGLNSPLHF. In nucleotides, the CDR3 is TGTGCCAGTAGTAAACAGGGTCTAAATTCCCCCCTCCACTTT.

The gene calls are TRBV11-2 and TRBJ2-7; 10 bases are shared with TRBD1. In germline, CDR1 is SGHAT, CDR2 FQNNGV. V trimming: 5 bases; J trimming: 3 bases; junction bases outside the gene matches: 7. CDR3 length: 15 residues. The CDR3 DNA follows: TGTGCCAGCAGCCAAGGGACAGGGGCTTACTACGAGCAGTACTTC. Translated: CASSQGTGAYYEQYF.

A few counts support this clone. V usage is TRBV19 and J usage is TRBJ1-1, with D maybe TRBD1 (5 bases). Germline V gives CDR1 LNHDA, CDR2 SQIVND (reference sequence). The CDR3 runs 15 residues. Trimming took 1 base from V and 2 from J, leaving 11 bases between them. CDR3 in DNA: TGTGCCAGTAGTATAGGTAGACAGATCAACACTGAAGCTTTCTTT. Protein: CASSIGRQINTEAFF.

CDR3 sequence (DNA): TGCGCCAGCAGCCAAGATCGGGGGGGGCTGAGGGGCTACACCTTC. It yields the protein CASSQDRGGLRGYTF. V is TRBV4-1 and J is TRBJ1-2, with a possible D match to TRBD1 (6 bases). There are 15 residues in the CDR3. V lost 0 bases and J 8 bases, leaving 16 bases between the germline ends. Germline V gene lookup returns CDR1 MGHRA and CDR2 YSYEKL.

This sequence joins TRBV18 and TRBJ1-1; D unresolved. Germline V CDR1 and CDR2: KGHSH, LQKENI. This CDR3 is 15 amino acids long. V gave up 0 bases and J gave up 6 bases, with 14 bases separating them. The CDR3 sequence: CASSPPIEGFPEAFF. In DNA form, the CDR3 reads TGTGCCAGCTCACCACCGATTGAGGGTTTCCCTGAAGCTTTCTTT.

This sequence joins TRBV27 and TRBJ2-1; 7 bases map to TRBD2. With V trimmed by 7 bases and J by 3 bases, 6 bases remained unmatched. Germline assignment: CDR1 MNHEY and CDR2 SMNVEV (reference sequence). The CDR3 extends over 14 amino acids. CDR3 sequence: CASTAGAGYNEQFF. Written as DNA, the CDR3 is TGTGCCAGCACCGCGGGAGCCGGCTACAATGAGCAGTTCTTC.

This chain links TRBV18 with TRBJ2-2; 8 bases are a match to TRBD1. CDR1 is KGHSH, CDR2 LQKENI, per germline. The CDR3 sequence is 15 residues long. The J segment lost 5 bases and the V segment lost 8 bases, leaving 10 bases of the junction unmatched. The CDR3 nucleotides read TGTGCCAGCAAACCCTCAGGGGGCAATACCGGGGAGCTGTTTTTT. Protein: CASKPSGGNTGELFF.

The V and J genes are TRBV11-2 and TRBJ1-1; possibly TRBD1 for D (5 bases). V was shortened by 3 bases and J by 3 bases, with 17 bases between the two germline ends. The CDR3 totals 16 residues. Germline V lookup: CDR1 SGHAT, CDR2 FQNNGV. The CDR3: CASSFPGGRRDTEAFF. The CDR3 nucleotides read TGTGCCAGCAGCTTCCCCGGGGGTAGAAGGGACACTGAAGCTTTCTTT.

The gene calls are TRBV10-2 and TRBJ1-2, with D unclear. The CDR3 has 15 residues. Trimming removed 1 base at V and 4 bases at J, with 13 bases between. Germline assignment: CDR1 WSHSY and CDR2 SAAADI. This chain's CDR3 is CASSELRAASYGYTF. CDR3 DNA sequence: TGCGCCAGCAGTGAGTTGAGGGCGGCGAGCTATGGCTACACCTTC.

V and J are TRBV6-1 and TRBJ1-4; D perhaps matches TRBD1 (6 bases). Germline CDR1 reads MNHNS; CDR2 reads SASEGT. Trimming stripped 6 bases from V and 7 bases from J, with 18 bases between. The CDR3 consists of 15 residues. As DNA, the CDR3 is TGTGCCAGCAGGAGGGGGGGAGGGGTAGGTGAAAAACTGTTTTTT. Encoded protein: CASRRGGGVGEKLFF.

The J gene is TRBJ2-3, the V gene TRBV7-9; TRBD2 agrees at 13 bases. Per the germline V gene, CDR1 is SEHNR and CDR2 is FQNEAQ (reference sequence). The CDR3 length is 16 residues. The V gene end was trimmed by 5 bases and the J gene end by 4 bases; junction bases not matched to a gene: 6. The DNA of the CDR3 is TGTGCCAGCAGCCGTTGGACTAGCGGGGGATCAGATACGCAGTATTTT. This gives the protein CASSRWTSGGSDTQYF.

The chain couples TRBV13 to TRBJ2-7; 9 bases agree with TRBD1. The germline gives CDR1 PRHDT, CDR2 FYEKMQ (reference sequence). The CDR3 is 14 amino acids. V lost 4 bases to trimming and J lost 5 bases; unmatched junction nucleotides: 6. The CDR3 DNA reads TGTGCCAGCAGCTCTGGACAGGGGAATAACGAGCAGTACTTC. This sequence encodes CASSSGQGNNEQYF.

CDR3 residues: CASSYYKPRGTDTQYF. CDR3 DNA: TGTGCCAGCAGTTACTACAAGCCCAGGGGCACAGATACGCAGTATTTT. The chain has TRBV6-5 and TRBJ2-3, with a tentative D call TRBD1 (5 bases). The CDR3 is 16 amino acids. Germline CDR1 is MNHEY and CDR2 is SVGAGI. Trimming took off 1 base at V and 1 base at J, with 12 bases between the two ends.

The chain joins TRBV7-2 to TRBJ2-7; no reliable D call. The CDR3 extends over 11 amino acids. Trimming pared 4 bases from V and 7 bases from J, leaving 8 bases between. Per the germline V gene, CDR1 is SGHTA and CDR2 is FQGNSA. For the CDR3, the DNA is TGTGCCAGCAGCTCGAGCTTGGAGCAGTACTTC. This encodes CASSSSLEQYF.

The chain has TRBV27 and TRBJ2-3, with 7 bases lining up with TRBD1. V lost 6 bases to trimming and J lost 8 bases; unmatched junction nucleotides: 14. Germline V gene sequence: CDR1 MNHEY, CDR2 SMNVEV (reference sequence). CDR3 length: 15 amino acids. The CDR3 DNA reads TGTGCCAGCAGCCCAGGGGGTAGGGCTAGGGCTACGCAGTATTTT. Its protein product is CASSPGGRARATQYF.

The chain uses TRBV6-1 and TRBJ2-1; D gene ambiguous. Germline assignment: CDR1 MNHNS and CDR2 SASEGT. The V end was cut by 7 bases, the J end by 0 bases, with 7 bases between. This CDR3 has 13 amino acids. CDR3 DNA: TGTGCCAGCATCGGCGGCTCCTACAATGAGCAGTTCTTC. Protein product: CASIGGSYNEQFF.

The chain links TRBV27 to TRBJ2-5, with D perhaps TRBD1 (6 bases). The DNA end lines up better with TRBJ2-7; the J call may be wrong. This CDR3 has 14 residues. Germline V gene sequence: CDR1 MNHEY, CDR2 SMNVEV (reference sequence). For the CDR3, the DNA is TGTGCCAGCAGTTCCTCGGACAGCTCCTACGAGCAGTACTTC. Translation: CASSSSDSSYEQYF.

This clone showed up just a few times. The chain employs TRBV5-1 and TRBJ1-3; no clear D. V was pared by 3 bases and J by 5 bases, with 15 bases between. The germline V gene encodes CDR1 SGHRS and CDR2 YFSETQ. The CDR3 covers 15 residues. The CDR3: CASSSTPGIRNTIYF. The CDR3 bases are TGCGCCAGCAGCTCTACCCCCGGGATACGAAACACCATATATTTT.

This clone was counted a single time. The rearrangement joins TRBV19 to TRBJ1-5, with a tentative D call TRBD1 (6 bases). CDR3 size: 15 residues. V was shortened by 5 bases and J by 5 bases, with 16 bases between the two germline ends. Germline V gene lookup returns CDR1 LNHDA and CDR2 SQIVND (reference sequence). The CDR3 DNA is TGTGCCAGTAGTGCCCAATTGGGGGCGCATCAGCCCCAGCATTTT. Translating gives CASSAQLGAHQPQHF.

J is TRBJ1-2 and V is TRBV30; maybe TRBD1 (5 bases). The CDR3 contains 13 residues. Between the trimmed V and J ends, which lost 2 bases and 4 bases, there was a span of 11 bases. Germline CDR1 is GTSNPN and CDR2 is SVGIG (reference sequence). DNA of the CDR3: TGTGCCTGGAGTAAGAACAGGCCCTATGGCTACACCTTC. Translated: CAWSKNRPYGYTF.

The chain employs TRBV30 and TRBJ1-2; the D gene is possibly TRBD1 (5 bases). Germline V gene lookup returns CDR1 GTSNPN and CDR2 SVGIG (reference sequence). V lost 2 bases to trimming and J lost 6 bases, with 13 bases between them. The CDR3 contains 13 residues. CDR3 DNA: TGTGCCTGGAGTACCTCAATAGGGGATGGCTACACCTTC. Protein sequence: CAWSTSIGDGYTF.

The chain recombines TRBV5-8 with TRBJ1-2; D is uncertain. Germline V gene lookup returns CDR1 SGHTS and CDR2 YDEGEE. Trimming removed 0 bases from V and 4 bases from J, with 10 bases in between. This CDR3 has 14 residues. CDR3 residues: CASSLAWQSYGYTF. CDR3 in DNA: TGTGCCAGCAGCTTGGCCTGGCAGTCCTATGGCTACACCTTC.

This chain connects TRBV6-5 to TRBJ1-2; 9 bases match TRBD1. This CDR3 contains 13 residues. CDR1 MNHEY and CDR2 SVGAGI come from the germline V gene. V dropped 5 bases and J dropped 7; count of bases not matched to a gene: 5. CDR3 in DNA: TGTGCCAGCAGTCTACAGGGGGCCGGTGGCTACACCTTC. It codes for CASSLQGAGGYTF.

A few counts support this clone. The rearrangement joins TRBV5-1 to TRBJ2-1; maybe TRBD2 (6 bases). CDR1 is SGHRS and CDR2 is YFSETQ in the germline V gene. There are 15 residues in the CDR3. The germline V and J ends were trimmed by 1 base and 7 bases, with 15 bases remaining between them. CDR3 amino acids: CASSLSGVGPNEQFF. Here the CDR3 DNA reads TGCGCCAGCAGCTTGTCGGGAGTTGGCCCTAATGAGCAGTTCTTC.

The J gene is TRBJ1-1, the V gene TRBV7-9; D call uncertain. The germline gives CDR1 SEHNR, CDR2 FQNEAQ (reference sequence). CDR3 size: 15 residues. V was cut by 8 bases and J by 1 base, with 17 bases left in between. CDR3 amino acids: CASGRLGIGNTEAFF. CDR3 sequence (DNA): TGTGCCAGCGGCAGGTTGGGTATAGGGAACACTGAAGCTTTCTTT.